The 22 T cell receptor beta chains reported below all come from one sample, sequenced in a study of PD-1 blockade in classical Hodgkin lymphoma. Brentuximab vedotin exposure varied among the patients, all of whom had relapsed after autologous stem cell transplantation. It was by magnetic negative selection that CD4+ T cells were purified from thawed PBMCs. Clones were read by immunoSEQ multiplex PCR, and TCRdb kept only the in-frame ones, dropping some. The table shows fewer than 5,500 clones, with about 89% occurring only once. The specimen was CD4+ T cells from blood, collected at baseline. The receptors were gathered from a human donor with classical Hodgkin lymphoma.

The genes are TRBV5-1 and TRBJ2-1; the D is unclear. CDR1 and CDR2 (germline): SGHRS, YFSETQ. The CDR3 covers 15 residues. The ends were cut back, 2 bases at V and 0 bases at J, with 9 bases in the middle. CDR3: CASSLAPSSYNEQFF. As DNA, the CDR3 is TGCGCCAGCAGCTTAGCGCCCAGCTCCTACAATGAGCAGTTCTTC.

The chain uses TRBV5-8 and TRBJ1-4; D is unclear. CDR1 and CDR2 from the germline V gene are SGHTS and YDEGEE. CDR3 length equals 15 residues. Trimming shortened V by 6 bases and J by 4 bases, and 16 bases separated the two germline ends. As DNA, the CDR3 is TGTGCCAGCAACAGTAGATCGGGAGGTAATGAAAAACTGTTTTTT. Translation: CASNSRSGGNEKLFF.

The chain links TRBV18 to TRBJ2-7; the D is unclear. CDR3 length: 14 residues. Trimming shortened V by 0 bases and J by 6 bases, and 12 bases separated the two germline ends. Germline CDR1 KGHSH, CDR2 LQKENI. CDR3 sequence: CASSPPLPSGEQYF. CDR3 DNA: TGTGCCAGCTCACCACCCCTACCCTCGGGCGAGCAGTACTTC.

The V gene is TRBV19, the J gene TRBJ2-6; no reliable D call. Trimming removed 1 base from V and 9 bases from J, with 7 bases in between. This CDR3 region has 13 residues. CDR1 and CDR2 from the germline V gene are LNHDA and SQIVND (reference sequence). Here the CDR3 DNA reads TGTGCCAGTAGTATAGGGCAGGACAACGTCCTGACTTTC. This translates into CASSIGQDNVLTF.

DNA of the CDR3: TGCGCCAGCAGCTTGGGCCTCACAGGGGGCATTCAGCCCCAGCATTTT. As protein: CASSLGLTGGIQPQHF. The chain joins TRBV5-1 to TRBJ1-5; 9 positions agree with TRBD1. From germline, CDR1 is SGHRS and CDR2 YFSETQ. V lost 0 bases to trimming and J lost 6 bases; unmatched junction nucleotides: 7. The CDR3 runs 16 residues. The whole variable domain, filled in from reference TRBV5-1 and TRBJ1-5, reads KAGVTQTPRYLIKTRGQQVTLSCSPISGHRSVSWYQQTPGQGLQFLFEYFSETQRNKGNFPGRFSGRQFSNSRSEMNVSTLELGDSALYLCASSLGLTGGIQPQHFGDGTRLSIL.

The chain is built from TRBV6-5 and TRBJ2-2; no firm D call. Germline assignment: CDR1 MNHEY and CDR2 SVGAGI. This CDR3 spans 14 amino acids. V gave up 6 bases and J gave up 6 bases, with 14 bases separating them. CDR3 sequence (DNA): TGTGCCAGCAGGAAAGGGTTACGGGCCGGGGAGCTGTTTTTT. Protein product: CASRKGLRAGELFF.

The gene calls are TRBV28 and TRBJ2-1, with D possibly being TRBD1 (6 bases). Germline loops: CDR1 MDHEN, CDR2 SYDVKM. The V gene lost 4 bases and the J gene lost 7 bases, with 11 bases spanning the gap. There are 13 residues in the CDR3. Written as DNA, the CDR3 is TGTGCCAGCAGTTCACAGGGATCGAATGAGCAGTTCTTC. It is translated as CASSSQGSNEQFF.

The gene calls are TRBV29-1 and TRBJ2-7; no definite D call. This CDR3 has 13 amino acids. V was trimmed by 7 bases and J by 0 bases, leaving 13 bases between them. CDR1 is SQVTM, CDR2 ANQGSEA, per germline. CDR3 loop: CSALPESSYEQYF. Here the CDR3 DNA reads TGCAGCGCCCTCCCAGAGAGCTCCTACGAGCAGTACTTC.

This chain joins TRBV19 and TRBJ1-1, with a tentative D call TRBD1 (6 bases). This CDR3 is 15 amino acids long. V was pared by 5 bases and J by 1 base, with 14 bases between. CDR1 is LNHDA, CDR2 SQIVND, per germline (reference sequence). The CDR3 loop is CASSPSTGANTEAFF. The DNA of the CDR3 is TGTGCCAGTAGTCCGTCGACAGGAGCGAACACTGAAGCTTTCTTT.

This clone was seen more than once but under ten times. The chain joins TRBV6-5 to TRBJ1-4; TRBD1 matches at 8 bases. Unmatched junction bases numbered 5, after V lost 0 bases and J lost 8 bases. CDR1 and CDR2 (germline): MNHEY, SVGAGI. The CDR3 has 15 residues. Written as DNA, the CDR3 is TGTGCCAGCAGTTACTCGACAGGGGCGGAAGAAAAACTGTTTTTT. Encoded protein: CASSYSTGAEEKLFF.

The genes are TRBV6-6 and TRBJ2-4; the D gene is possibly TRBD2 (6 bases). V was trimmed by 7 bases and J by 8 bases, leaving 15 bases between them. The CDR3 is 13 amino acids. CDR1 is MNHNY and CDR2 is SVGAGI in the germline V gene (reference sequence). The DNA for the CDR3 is TGTGCCAGCAAGAGGACGGGGGAGCACATTCAGTACTTC. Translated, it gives CASKRTGEHIQYF.

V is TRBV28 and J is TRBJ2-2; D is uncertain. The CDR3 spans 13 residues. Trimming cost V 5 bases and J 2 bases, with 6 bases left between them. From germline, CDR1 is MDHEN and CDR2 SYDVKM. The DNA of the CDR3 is TGTGCCAGCAGTCCCGGAAACACCGGGGAGCTGTTTTTT. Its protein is CASSPGNTGELFF.

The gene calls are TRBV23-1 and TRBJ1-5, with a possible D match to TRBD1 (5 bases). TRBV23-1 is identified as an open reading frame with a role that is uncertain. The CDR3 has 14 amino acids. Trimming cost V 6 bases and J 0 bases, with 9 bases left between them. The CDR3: CASRDNISNQPQHF. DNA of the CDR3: TGCGCCAGCAGGGACAATATTAGCAATCAGCCCCAGCATTTT.

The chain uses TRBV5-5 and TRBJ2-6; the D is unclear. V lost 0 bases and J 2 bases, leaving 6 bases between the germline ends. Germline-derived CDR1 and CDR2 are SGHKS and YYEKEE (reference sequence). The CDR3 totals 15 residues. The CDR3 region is CASSLGGTGANVLTF. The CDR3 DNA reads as TGTGCCAGCAGCTTGGGCGGAACTGGGGCCAACGTCCTGACTTTC. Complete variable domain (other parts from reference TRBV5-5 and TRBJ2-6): DAGVTQSPTHLIKTRGQQVTLRCSPISGHKSVSWYQQVLGQGPQFIFQYYEKEERGRGNFPDRFSARQFPNYSSELNVNALLLGDSALYLCASSLGGTGANVLTFGAGSRLTVL.

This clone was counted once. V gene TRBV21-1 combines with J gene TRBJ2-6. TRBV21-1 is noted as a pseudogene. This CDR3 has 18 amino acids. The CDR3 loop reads CASSKTRGRSSGANVLTF. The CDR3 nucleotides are TGTGCCAGCAGCAAAACCCGCGGACGTAGCTCTGGGGCCAACGTCCTGACTTTC.

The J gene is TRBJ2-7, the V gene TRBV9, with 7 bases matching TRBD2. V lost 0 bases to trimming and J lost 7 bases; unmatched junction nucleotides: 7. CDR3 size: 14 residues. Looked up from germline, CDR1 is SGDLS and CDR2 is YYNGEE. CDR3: CASSVGPTSVEQYF. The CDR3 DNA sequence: TGTGCCAGCAGCGTAGGCCCCACTAGCGTGGAGCAGTACTTC.

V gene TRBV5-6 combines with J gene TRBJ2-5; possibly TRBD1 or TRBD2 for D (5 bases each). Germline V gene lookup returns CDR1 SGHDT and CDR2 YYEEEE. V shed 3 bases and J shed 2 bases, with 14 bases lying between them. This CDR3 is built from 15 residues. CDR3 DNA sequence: TGTGCCAGCAGCTATCACGTGGGGACGCAAGAGACCCAGTACTTC. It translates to CASSYHVGTQETQYF.

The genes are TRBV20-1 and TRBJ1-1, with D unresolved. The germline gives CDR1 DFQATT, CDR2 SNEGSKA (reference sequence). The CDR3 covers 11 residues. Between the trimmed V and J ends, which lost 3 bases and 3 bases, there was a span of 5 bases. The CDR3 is CSASYDTEAFF. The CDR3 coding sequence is TGCAGTGCTAGCTACGACACTGAAGCTTTCTTT.

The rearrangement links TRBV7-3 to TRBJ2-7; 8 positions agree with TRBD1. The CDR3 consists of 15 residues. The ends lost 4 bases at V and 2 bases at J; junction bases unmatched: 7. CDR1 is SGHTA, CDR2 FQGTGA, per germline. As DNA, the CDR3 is TGTGCCAGCAGCTCCCACGGGACAGGTGCCTACGAGCAGTACTTC. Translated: CASSSHGTGAYEQYF. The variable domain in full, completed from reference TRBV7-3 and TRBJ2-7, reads GAGVSQTPSNKVTEKGKYVELRCDPISGHTALYWYRQSLGQGPEFLIYFQGTGAADDSGLPNDRFFAVRPEGSVSTLKIQRTERGDSAVYLCASSSHGTGAYEQYFGPGTRLTVT.

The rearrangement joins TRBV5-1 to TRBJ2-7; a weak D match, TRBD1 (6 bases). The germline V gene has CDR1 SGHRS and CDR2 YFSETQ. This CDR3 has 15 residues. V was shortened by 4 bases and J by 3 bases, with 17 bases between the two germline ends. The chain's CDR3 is CASSPPGTSDYEQYF. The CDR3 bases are TGCGCCAGCAGCCCCCCCGGGACATCTGACTACGAGCAGTACTTC.

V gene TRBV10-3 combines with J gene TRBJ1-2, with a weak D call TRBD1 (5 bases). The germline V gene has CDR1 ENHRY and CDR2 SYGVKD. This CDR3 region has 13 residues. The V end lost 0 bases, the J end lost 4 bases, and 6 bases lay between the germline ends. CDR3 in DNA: TGTGCCATCAGTGAGTCACAGGCCTATGGCTACACCTTC. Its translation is CAISESQAYGYTF.

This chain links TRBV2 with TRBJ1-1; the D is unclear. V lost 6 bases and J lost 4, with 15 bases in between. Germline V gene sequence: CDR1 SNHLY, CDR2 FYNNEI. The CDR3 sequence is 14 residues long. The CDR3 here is CASSSSLKGTEAFF. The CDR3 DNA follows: TGTGCCAGCAGCTCCAGCTTGAAGGGCACTGAAGCTTTCTTT.